The clone carrying this TCR beta chain has a single count. Its antigen is as yet unknown. The sample belongs to a study of T cell responses to AZD1222 COVID-19 vaccine. Study-level points and caveats: Increased Spike-specific TCR breadth and depth were observed after two AZD1222 doses. There were mostly white British donors and more females than males, and clonal diversity was possibly underestimated.

Germline lookup yields CDR1 SGHDT and CDR2 YYEEEE. Trimming cost V 4 bases and J 2 bases; bases outside gene matches: 12. This CDR3 comprises 18 residues. Clones were read by immunoSEQ multiplex PCR, and TCRdb kept only the in-frame ones, dropping some. The sample includes 75,000 to 95,000 clones, 85% seen only once; the top ten take roughly 5%. This specimen consisted of peripheral blood, obtained 28 days after the second AZD1222 dose. This sequence was found in an adult who received the AZD1222 COVID-19 vaccine. J is TRBJ1-5 and V is TRBV5-6; TRBD1 matches at 10 bases. DNA for the CDR3: TGTGCCAGCAGCCGAACCGGGACAGGGGTTTGGGGCAATCAGCCCCAGCATTTT. Amino acid sequence: CASSRTGTGVWGNQPQHF.